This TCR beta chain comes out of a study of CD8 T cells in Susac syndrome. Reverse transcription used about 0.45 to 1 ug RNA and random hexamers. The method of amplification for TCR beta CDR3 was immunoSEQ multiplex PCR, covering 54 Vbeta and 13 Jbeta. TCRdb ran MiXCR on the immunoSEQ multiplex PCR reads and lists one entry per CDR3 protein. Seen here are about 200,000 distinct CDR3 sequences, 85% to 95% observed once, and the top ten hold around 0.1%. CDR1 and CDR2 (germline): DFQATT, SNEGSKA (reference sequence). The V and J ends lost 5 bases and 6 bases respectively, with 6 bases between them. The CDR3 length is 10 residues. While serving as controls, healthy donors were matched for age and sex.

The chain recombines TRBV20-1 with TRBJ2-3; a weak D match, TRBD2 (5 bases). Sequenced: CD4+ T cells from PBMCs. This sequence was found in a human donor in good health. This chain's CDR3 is CSAVADTQYF. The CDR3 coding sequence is TGCAGTGCTGTAGCGGATACGCAGTATTTT.